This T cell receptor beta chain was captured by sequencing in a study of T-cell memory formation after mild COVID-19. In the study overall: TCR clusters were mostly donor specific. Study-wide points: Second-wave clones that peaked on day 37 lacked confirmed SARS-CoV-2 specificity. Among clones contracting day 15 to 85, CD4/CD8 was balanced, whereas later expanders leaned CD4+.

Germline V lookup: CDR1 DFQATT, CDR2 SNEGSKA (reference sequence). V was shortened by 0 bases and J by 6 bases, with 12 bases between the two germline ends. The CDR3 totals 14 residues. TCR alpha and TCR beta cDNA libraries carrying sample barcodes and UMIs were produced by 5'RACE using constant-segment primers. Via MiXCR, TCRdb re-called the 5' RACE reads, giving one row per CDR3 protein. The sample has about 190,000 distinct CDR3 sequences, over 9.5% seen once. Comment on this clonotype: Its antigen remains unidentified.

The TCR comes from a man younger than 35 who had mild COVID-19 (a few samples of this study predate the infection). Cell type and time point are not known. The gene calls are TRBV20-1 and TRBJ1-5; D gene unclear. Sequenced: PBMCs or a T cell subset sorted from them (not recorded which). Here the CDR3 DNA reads TGCAGTGCTAGAGATCGGCGGGGAGCTCAGCCCCAGCATTTT. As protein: CSARDRRGAQPQHF.